Here is one TCR beta chain with its context. Its antigen is still unknown. No base qualities exist here, and no much larger clone lies one base off it. For TCRbeta CDR3 sequencing, genomic DNA from the sorted cells was extracted using the QIAGEN DNeasy Blood and Tissue Kit. High-throughput TCRbeta CDR3 sequencing, which included PCR amplification with bias correction and internal controls, was done commercially through immunoSEQ. As for the original processing: Unique productive TCRbeta sequences were defined by CDR3 nucleotide sequence where primers matched, otherwise by CDR3 amino acid sequence with Vbeta and Jbeta genes. Sorting error was corrected by removing sequences shared between sorted populations at a frequency ratio of 2:1 or less, and the remaining shared sequences were assigned to the higher population. Donor-reactive sequences were defined as at least 5-fold expanded in CFSE-low cells versus unstimulated cells, with frequency of at least 0.01% in CFSE-low cells. Jensen-Shannon divergence calculated on the top 100 TCRbeta sequences ranked by frequency was used to measure repertoire divergence. For samples with multiple sequencing runs, sorting error was corrected in each run separately before the runs were combined. TCRdb took this table from immuneACCESS and kept in-frame rearrangements with V and J called. Such tables lack part of the clones; where checked against another copy, unresolved V genes explain under half of the gap, and the rest is unexplained. V, J and clone size are those of that table, while D and trimming were read from the DNA. The sample records roughly 80,000 clones, under 98% of which are singletons. Of the sample, approximately 0.56% is held by the ten largest clones.

These data belong to a study of Tregs in tolerant kidney transplant recipients (dated by TCRdb to between 2019 and 2020). About the full investigation: Transplants used related donors with nonmyeloablative bone marrow transplantation; mixed chimerism was transient in the human trials. Before combined kidney and bone marrow transplantation, this study identified donor-specific regulatory T cells using TCRbeta sequencing and then followed those same cells after transplant. The research as a whole found: In tolerant patients, donor-specific Tregs expanded more than Tregs overall, which suggests antigen-driven rather than nonspecific expansion. For some patients the PCR primers changed over time, which made it impossible to compare the samples from those patients at the nucleotide level. Biological reproducibility was not directly addressed, though technical replication error appeared minimal. The most biologically relevant and donor-specific TCRbeta repertoire appeared to be identified by expanding Tregs with activated donor B cells. The study was limited by small patient numbers, and the findings need validation in larger populations and under other immunosuppression protocols.

Trimming leaves V shorter by 2 bases and J shorter by 6 bases, with the junction holding 15 bases beyond the gene matches. Measured from the cysteine to the phenylalanine, the CDR3 is 17 residues long. Just the 51-base CDR3 DNA is kept, in frame starting at base 1. The germline V gene gives CDR1 as ENHRY and CDR2 as SYGVKD. Sample time point, as interpreted from the label and publication: blood sample drawn before combined kidney and bone marrow transplant. Unstimulated Tregs (CD4+CD25+CD127-), CD4+ non-Tregs (CD4+CD25-), CD4 and CD8 cells were FACS-sorted from thawed PBMCs. The patients were several recipients of combined kidney and bone marrow transplants from the ITN036ST trial, and samples were available only for these trial subjects. Healthy control blood was separated into PBMCs by Ficoll density gradient and cryopreserved, and patient PBMCs were collected both before and after transplant.

The material was CD4+ T cells from blood, obtained before the transplant. Rearrangement joined TRBV10-3 to TRBJ1-1; 7 central bases correspond to TRBD1. This clonotype was obtained from a human donor who received a combined kidney and bone marrow transplant. The bases are TGTGCCATCAGTGAGGCATACAGGGGCGGCGTCGCGGCTGAAGCTTTCTTT. Translated, it reads CAISEAYRGGVAAEAFF.